This TCR beta chain was retrieved from a study of blood T cell repertoires in COVID-19. The overall study: The cDNA or gDNA used as material had been derived from T cells, B-cell-depleted T cells, or PBMCs.

The protocol was immunoSEQ multiplex PCR, while the TCRdb copy is restricted to in-frame clones and leaves out a portion. The table includes approximately 96,000 clones, about 90% detected once. Recruited during active infection, patients (from Seattle) were subsequently followed longitudinally. The CDR3 has 19 residues. The germline V gene has CDR1 SGHNT and CDR2 YENEEA. J lost 9 bases, V lost 4 bases, and 17 bases had no gene match. This chain connects TRBV11-3 to TRBJ2-1; 14 nucleotides agree with TRBD2. This clonotype was obtained from a human donor with COVID-19, enrolled during active disease. The donor label of this sample is uncertain. The sequenced sample was peripheral blood. The chain's CDR3 is CASSSHLWGLAGDFGEQFF. CDR3 DNA sequence: TGTGCCAGCAGCTCCCACCTCTGGGGACTAGCGGGAGACTTTGGTGAGCAGTTCTTC.